The 30 T cell receptor beta chains presented below share a single source sample, sequenced in a study of long-term antiretroviral therapy in people with HIV (dated by TCRdb to between 2022 and 2023). Sequencing of the TRB variable region was done with the immunoSEQ hsTCRB v3.0 assay at survey level resolution. What TCRdb holds here is the immuneACCESS table cut down to in-frame rearrangements. Part of the clones is not present; checked against another copy, under half of the missing clones reflect an unresolved V gene, and the others are unexplained. The sample records 34,000 or so clones, about 80% of which are singletons. The ten largest clones capture approximately 6.5% of the sample. The sequenced sample was unsorted PBMCs, obtained 0.6 years after starting antiretroviral therapy. These receptor sequences come from a man aged 18-30 years with HIV.

V gene TRBV7-8 combines with J gene TRBJ1-4; possible D gene TRBD1, 5 bases. The length of the CDR3 is 14 residues. The V gene lost 4 bases and the J gene lost 7 bases, with 13 bases spanning the gap. Germline CDR1 is SGHVS and CDR2 is FQNEAQ. CDR3 in amino acids: CASSSGPILEKLFF. CDR3 DNA sequence: TGTGCCAGCAGCTCGGGACCGATTCTTGAAAAACTGTTTTTT.

V is TRBV19 and J is TRBJ1-5; no definite D call. The V end was cut by 3 bases, the J end by 1 base, with 7 bases between. CDR3 length: 14 amino acids. Germline CDR1 reads LNHDA; CDR2 reads SQIVND (reference sequence). CDR3 protein: CASSIGQSNQPQHF. CDR3 DNA sequence: TGTGCCAGTAGTATTGGGCAGAGCAATCAGCCCCAGCATTTT.

This clone was picked up a small number of times. The gene calls are TRBV10-1 and TRBJ2-7, with D unclear. V gave up 8 bases and J gave up 2 bases, with 16 bases separating them. CDR3 length: 14 amino acids. Germline V gene data show CDR1 as WNHNN and CDR2 as SYGVQD (reference sequence). CDR3 DNA: TGCGCCAGCGTTTTTAGGCGGCTCACCTACGAGCAGTACTTC. Translated, it gives CASVFRRLTYEQYF.

This clone was observed a single time. The chain combines TRBV28 with TRBJ2-7; D may correspond to TRBD1 or TRBD2 (5 bases each). Germline V gene data show CDR1 as MDHEN and CDR2 as SYDVKM. The CDR3 spans 14 residues. The germline V and J ends were trimmed by 3 bases and 4 bases, with 13 bases remaining between them. CDR3 loop: CASSFRGTLYEQYF. The CDR3 nucleotides are TGTGCCAGCAGTTTCCGAGGGACGCTATACGAGCAGTACTTC.

This clone was seen a handful of times. The rearrangement uses TRBV9 and TRBJ2-7; D gene ambiguous. This CDR3 has 13 residues. V shed 0 bases and J shed 7 bases, with 11 bases lying between them. Germline CDR1 reads SGDLS; CDR2 reads YYNGEE. CDR3 coding DNA: TGTGCCAGCAGCGTAGCTCTAAAAGGTGAGCAGTACTTC. It is translated as CASSVALKGEQYF.

The CDR3 bases are TGTGCCAGCAGCCCCGCGGGACTACAAGCCTACGAGCAGTACTTC. The encoded protein is CASSPAGLQAYEQYF. This rearrangement joins TRBV13 to TRBJ2-7, with TRBD2 identical over 7 bases. There are 15 residues in the CDR3. The germline CDR1 and CDR2 sequences are PRHDT and FYEKMQ (reference sequence). Trimming cost V 5 bases and J 2 bases; bases outside gene matches: 9. The whole variable domain, filled in from reference TRBV13 and TRBJ2-7, reads AAGVIQSPRHLIKEKRETATLKCYPIPRHDTVYWYQQGPGQDPQFLISFYEKMQSDKGSIPDRFSAQQFSDYHSELNMSSLELGDSALYFCASSPAGLQAYEQYFGPGTRLTVT.

The J gene is TRBJ2-7, the V gene TRBV28; 8 nucleotides match TRBD2. The CDR3 loop spans 15 amino acids. V shed 11 bases and J 3 bases; nucleotides not matched to a gene: 15. CDR1 and CDR2 (germline): MDHEN, SYDVKM. This chain's CDR3 is CASQLTRLARYEQYF. The DNA for the CDR3 is TGTGCCTCTCAACTAACCCGACTAGCGCGCTACGAGCAGTACTTC.

This chain joins TRBV5-1 and TRBJ1-1, with TRBD1 as a possible D gene (5 bases). V lost 0 bases and J lost 4, with 22 bases in between. CDR3 length equals 18 residues. Germline V lookup: CDR1 SGHRS, CDR2 YFSETQ. DNA for the CDR3: TGCGCCAGCAGCTTGGCCCGGGACCCTACTAAAACGGCCACTGAAGCTTTCTTT. Its translation: CASSLARDPTKTATEAFF.

This clone has just one count. The rearrangement links TRBV7-2 to TRBJ2-7; perhaps D is TRBD1 or TRBD2 (5 bases each). V gave up 3 bases and J gave up 0 bases, with 9 bases separating them. This CDR3 contains 14 residues. Looked up from germline, CDR1 is SGHTA and CDR2 is FQGNSA. The CDR3 bases are TGTGCCAGCAGCTTCGGGACGGGCTCCTACGAGCAGTACTTC. Protein: CASSFGTGSYEQYF.

A few counts support this clone. This chain joins TRBV6-5 and TRBJ2-1; D possibly corresponds to TRBD2 (6 bases). The CDR3 spans 14 residues. CDR1 is MNHEY, CDR2 SVGAGI, per germline. Trimming pared 0 bases from V and 4 bases from J, leaving 7 bases between. CDR3: CASSYSGSYNEQFF. In nucleotides, the CDR3 is TGTGCCAGCAGTTACTCCGGGAGTTACAATGAGCAGTTCTTC.

This clone was detected only a few times. The rearrangement uses TRBV29-1 and TRBJ1-2; no clear D. This CDR3 spans 11 amino acids. Trimming cost V 3 bases and J 4 bases, with 6 bases left between them. The germline V gene encodes CDR1 SQVTM and CDR2 ANQGSEA. CDR3 nucleotides: TGCAGCGTTGACATTGGCTATGGCTACACCTTC. Protein product: CSVDIGYGYTF.

The rearrangement links TRBV11-3 to TRBJ2-1, with 11 positions matching TRBD2. Trimming cost V 4 bases and J 2 bases; bases outside gene matches: 1. CDR3 length: 15 residues. Germline V gives CDR1 SGHNT, CDR2 YENEEA. CDR3 sequence reads: CASSYSGRAYNEQFF. The DNA of the CDR3 is TGTGCCAGCAGCTATAGCGGGAGGGCCTACAATGAGCAGTTCTTC.

This clone occurred once. The V call is TRBV7-9, the J call TRBJ2-1; TRBD2 matches 12 bases. Germline V gene lookup returns CDR1 SEHNR and CDR2 FQNEAQ (reference sequence). The CDR3 loop spans 15 amino acids. The J segment lost 7 bases and the V segment lost 3 bases, leaving 4 bases of the junction unmatched. DNA for the CDR3: TGTGCCAGCAGCTTTTCGCTAGCGGGAGGGAATGAGCAGTTCTTC. This sequence encodes CASSFSLAGGNEQFF.

This sequence joins TRBV6-9 and TRBJ2-7; no firm D call. The CDR3 has 13 residues. Trimming took 4 bases from V and 5 from J, leaving 12 bases between them. Per the germline V gene, CDR1 is MNHGY and CDR2 is SVAAGI. As DNA, the CDR3 is TGTGCCAGCAGTTTAGGCGTTCCCGACGAGCAGTACTTC. Its translation is CASSLGVPDEQYF.

The chain joins TRBV28 to TRBJ2-1, with D hard to call. Germline V gene data show CDR1 as MDHEN and CDR2 as SYDVKM. The CDR3 has 12 amino acids. Trimming took 8 bases from V and 8 from J, leaving 13 bases between them. This CDR3 is CASGRTPHEQFF. The CDR3 DNA is TGTGCCAGCGGTAGAACGCCACATGAGCAGTTCTTC.

The V and J genes are TRBV10-3 and TRBJ2-2; D ambiguous. The V gene's germline CDR1 is ENHRY and CDR2 SYGVKD. The CDR3 covers 15 residues. Trimming left V 3 bases short and J 1 base short, with 9 bases between. CDR3 residues: CAISDLAGNTGELFF. The CDR3 DNA reads as TGTGCCATCAGTGATTTGGCCGGGAACACCGGGGAGCTGTTTTTT.

V gene TRBV5-5 combines with J gene TRBJ2-7; TRBD2 matches 9 bases. J gave up 5 bases and V 1 base, and 7 bases lay outside the gene matches. There are 15 residues in the CDR3. Germline V gene sequence: CDR1 SGHKS, CDR2 YYEKEE (reference sequence). DNA of the CDR3: TGTGCCAGCAGCTTGTGGCCTAGCGGGAACGACGAGCAGTACTTC. Translation: CASSLWPSGNDEQYF.

The V and J genes are TRBV28 and TRBJ1-5; the D is unclear. V was cut by 4 bases and J by 2 bases, with 12 bases left in between. Looked up from germline, CDR1 is MDHEN and CDR2 is SYDVKM. The length of the CDR3 is 15 residues. In DNA form, the CDR3 reads TGTGCCAGCAGTTCTTGGTCTGGTGGCAATCAGCCCCAGCATTTT. It specifies CASSSWSGGNQPQHF.

The rearrangement links TRBV5-1 to TRBJ2-1; TRBD2 matches 13 bases. The CDR3 runs 18 residues. J gave up 7 bases and V 2 bases, and 12 bases lay outside the gene matches. Germline V gene data show CDR1 as SGHRS and CDR2 as YFSETQ. CDR3 protein: CASSFGLAGDSGNNEQFF. Here the CDR3 DNA reads TGCGCCAGCAGCTTCGGACTAGCGGGAGATTCTGGTAATAATGAGCAGTTCTTC.

As to this clone: The sample has other DNA sequences that encode this CDR3 too. The chain couples TRBV6-6 to TRBJ2-2; no definite D call. The ends were cut back, 2 bases at V and 6 bases at J, with 1 base in the middle. CDR3 size: 11 residues. Germline V gene data show CDR1 as MNHNY and CDR2 as SVGAGI (reference sequence). The CDR3 DNA is TGTGCCAGCAGTTACCCCGGGGAGCTGTTTTTT. It specifies CASSYPGELFF.

A single count supports this clone. This chain uses TRBV28 with TRBJ1-2, with D unresolved. CDR1 MDHEN and CDR2 SYDVKM come from the germline V gene. The CDR3 has 14 residues. Deletions cut 4 bases from V and 2 bases from J, with 11 bases between. The CDR3 region has the DNA TGTGCCAGCAGTTCCCCCGGTCTAAACTATGGCTACACCTTC. Translated, it gives CASSSPGLNYGYTF.

The chain has TRBV5-1 and TRBJ1-2; TRBD1 agrees at 9 bases. The CDR3 consists of 15 residues. Germline CDR1 and CDR2: SGHRS and YFSETQ. V dropped 4 bases and J dropped 7; count of bases not matched to a gene: 11. In nucleotides, the CDR3 is TGCGCCAGCAGCCTCGGGACAGGGCTTAATCGTGGCTACACCTTC. It encodes CASSLGTGLNRGYTF.

The V and J genes are TRBV28 and TRBJ2-7, with 7 bases that match TRBD2. V was pared by 7 bases and J by 4 bases, with 4 bases of the junction left unmatched. This CDR3 is built from 12 residues. Germline V gives CDR1 MDHEN, CDR2 SYDVKM. CDR3 nucleotides: TGTGCCAGCAAGCCGGGAGGATACGAGCAGTACTTC. Protein: CASKPGGYEQYF.

This clone was observed a handful of times. V gene TRBV4-3 combines with J gene TRBJ2-7; 8 nucleotides agree with TRBD2. The V segment lost 1 base and the J segment 3 bases; nucleotides outside the gene matches: 2. This CDR3 has 14 residues. Germline CDR1 is LGHNA and CDR2 is YSLEER. This CDR3 is CASSQVAGNYEQYF. The CDR3 nucleotides are TGCGCCAGCAGCCAAGTAGCGGGAAACTACGAGCAGTACTTC.

The chain uses TRBV7-9 and TRBJ2-5; 9 bases fit TRBD2. V trimming: 0 bases; J trimming: 4 bases; junction bases outside the gene matches: 6. CDR1 and CDR2 from the germline V gene are SEHNR and FQNEAQ (reference sequence). CDR3 length equals 16 residues. CDR3 nucleotides: TGTGCCAGCAGCTTAGCACGCGGCGGGAGGGGAGAGACCCAGTACTTC. It codes for CASSLARGGRGETQYF.

The chain is built from TRBV29-1 and TRBJ2-3; TRBD2 matches at 7 bases. V lost 2 bases and J lost 4; bases outside the gene matches: 0. From germline, CDR1 is SQVTM and CDR2 ANQGSEA. The CDR3 has 12 amino acids. The CDR3 loop is CSVELAADTQYF. Here the CDR3 DNA reads TGCAGCGTTGAACTAGCGGCAGATACGCAGTATTTT.

The V and J genes are TRBV18 and TRBJ2-7; tentative D call: TRBD2 (6 bases). There are 14 residues in the CDR3. Germline CDR1 KGHSH, CDR2 LQKENI. The ends were cut back, 4 bases at V and 0 bases at J, with 10 bases in the middle. The CDR3 DNA sequence: TGTGCCAGCTCACAGGCGGGAAGCTCCTACGAGCAGTACTTC. It codes for CASSQAGSSYEQYF.

The chain couples TRBV27 to TRBJ2-3; D uncertain. The V gene's germline CDR1 is MNHEY and CDR2 SMNVEV (reference sequence). Trimming stripped 2 bases from V and 0 bases from J, with 9 bases between. The CDR3 covers 15 residues. CDR3 nucleotides: TGTGCCAGCAGTTTAAGGGTATTTAGCACAGATACGCAGTATTTT. Residues: CASSLRVFSTDTQYF.

This clone appeared a single time. The V gene is TRBV5-8, the J gene TRBJ2-2; TRBD1 matches at 7 bases. The V gene's germline CDR1 is SGHTS and CDR2 YDEGEE. The V and J ends lost 8 bases and 4 bases, in that order; junction bases with no gene match: 5. The CDR3 spans 13 residues. This chain's CDR3 is CASRQGITGELFF. DNA of the CDR3: TGTGCCAGTAGACAGGGAATCACCGGGGAGCTGTTTTTT.

The CDR3 protein is CASSQVTGPSYEQYF. The CDR3 region has the DNA TGCGCCAGCAGCCAAGTGACAGGACCAAGCTACGAGCAGTACTTC. The rearrangement uses TRBV4-1 and TRBJ2-7; a weak D match, TRBD1 (6 bases). The CDR3 length is 15 residues. Looked up from germline, CDR1 is MGHRA and CDR2 is YSYEKL. V was pared by 1 base and J by 3 bases, with 13 bases between.